The sequence of this T cell receptor beta chain was determined in a study of sequential checkpoint blockade in melanoma. At the level of the study: DNA from 91 pretreatment tumor samples underwent TCRβ immunosequencing.

Specified treatment: randomized to nivolumab then ipilimumab (arm A) or the reverse (arm B). The CDR3 contains 15 residues. V lost 2 bases and J lost 5, with 16 bases in between. In germline, CDR1 is SGHNT, CDR2 YENEEA. Libraries were prepared by immunoSEQ multiplex PCR; TCRdb keeps only in-frame clonotypes and omits some of them. The sample includes roughly 5,000 clones, roughly 33% seen only once; the top ten take about 6.6%. This clone is medium-sized in the sample. The origin of this receptor is a human donor with melanoma. The V call is TRBV11-3, the J call TRBJ2-7; a weak D match, TRBD1 (7 bases). The source was tumor tissue (inferred from file names), collected from a patient given nivolumab and ipilimumab in sequence. The CDR3: CASSLHWSRGDEQYF. The CDR3, as DNA: TGTGCCAGCAGCTTACATTGGAGCAGGGGGGACGAGCAGTACTTC.